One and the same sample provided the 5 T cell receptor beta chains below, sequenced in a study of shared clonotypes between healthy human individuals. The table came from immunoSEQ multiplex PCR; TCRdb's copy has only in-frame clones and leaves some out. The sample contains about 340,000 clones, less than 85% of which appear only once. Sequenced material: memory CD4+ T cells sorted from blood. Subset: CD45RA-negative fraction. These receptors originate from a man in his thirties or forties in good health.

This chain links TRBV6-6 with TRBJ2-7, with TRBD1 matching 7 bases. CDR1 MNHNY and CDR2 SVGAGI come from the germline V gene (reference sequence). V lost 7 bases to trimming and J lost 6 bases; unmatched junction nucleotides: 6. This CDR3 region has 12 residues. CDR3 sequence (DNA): TGTGCCAGCACCAAAGACAGGGCCGAGCAGTACTTC. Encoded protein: CASTKDRAEQYF.

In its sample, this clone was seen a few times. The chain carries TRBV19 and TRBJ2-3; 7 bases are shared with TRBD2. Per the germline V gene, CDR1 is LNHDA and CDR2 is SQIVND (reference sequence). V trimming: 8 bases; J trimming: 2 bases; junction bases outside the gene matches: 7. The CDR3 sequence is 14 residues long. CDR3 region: CASGRGGPTDTQYF. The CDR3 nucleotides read TGTGCCAGTGGCCGGGGAGGGCCCACAGATACGCAGTATTTT.

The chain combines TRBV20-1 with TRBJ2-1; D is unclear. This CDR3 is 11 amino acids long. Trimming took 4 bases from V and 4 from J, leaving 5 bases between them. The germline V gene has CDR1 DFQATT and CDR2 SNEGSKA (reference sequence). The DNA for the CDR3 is TGCAGTGCTAAACAGTACAATGAGCAGTTCTTC. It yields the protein CSAKQYNEQFF.

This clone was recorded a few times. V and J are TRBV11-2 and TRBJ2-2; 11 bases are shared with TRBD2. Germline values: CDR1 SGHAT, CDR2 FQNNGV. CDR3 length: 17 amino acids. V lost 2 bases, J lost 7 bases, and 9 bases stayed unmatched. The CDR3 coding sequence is TGTGCCAGCAGCTTACAAGTACTAGCGGGAGCGGTCGGGGAGCTGTTTTTT. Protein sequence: CASSLQVLAGAVGELFF.

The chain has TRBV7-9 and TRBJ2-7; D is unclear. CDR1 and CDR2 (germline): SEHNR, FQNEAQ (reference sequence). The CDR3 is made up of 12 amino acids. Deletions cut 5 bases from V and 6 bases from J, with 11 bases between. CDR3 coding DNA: TGTGCCAGCAGCCCCCAAGGAGCCGAGCAGTACTTC. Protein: CASSPQGAEQYF.